The text below deals with one T cell receptor beta chain. The data originate from a study of blood T cell repertoires in COVID-19. Turning to the study itself: COVID-19 samples, acute and convalescent, were from the United States, Italy and Spain. PBMCs, B-cell-depleted T cells, or T cells provided the cDNA or gDNA that made up the material.

Authors' methods: Amplification with reference gene primers provided the estimates of nucleated cell counts. Produced via immunoSEQ multiplex PCR; TCRdb's table is partial and in-frame only. The DNA was the basis for D and trimming; V, J and clone size are from that table. The data hold about 78,000 clones, with 88% observed a single time. Sequences were obtained from peripheral blood. The sequence was collected from a man aged 70-80 years with active or convalescent COVID-19.

The CDR3 region is CASSLYRLAVAKNIQYF. Here the CDR3 DNA reads TGTGCCAGCAGTTTATATCGACTAGCGGTAGCCAAAAACATTCAGTACTTC. The J gene is TRBJ2-4, the V gene TRBV27; 9 bases match TRBD2. Germline-derived CDR1 and CDR2 are MNHEY and SMNVEV (reference sequence). The junction had 4 bases not matched to a gene; V was cut back by 1 base and J by 0 bases. This CDR3 has 17 residues.